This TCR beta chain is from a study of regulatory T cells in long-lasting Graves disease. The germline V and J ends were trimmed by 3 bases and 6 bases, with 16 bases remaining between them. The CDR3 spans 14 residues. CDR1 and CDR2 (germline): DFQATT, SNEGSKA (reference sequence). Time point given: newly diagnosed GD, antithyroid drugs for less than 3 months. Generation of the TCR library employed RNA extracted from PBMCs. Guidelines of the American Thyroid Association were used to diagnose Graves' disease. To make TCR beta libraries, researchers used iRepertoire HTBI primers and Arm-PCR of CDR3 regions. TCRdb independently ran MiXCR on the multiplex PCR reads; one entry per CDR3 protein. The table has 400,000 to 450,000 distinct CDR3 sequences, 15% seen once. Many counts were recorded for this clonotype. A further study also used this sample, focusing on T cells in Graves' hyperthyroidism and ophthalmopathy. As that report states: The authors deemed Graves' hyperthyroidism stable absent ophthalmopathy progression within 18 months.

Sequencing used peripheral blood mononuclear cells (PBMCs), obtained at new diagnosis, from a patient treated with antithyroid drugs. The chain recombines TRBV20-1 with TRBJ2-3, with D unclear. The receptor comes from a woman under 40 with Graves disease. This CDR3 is CSASPVDRTDTQYF. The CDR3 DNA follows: TGCAGTGCTAGCCCCGTGGATCGAACGGATACGCAGTATTTT.